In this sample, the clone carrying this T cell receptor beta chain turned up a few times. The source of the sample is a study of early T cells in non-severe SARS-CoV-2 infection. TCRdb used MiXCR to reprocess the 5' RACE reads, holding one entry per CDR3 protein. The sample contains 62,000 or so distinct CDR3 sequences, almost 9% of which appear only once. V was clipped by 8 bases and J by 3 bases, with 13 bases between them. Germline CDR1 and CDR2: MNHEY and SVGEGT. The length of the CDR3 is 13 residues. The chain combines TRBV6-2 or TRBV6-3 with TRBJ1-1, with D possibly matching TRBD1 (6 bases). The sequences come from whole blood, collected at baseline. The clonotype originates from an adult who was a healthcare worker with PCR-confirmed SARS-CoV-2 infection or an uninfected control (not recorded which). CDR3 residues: CASGKTGYTEAFF. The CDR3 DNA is TGTGCCAGCGGAAAGACAGGATACACTGAAGCTTTCTTT.